This paragraph reports one T cell receptor (beta chain). Its antigen is still unknown. Germline lookup yields CDR1 WNHNN and CDR2 SYGVQD (reference sequence). The CDR3 runs 14 residues. The germline V and J ends were trimmed by 10 bases and 4 bases, with 20 bases remaining between them. The data originate from a study of cytomegalovirus exposure and HLA in healthy donors. As for the study in general: Within an early data release were around 80 million unique TCRs drawn from HLA-typed donors.

Findings and limits, study-wide: CMV serostatus stood as the only immune exposure information on hand. Through in vitro validation, three CMV-associated chains were shown to be specific for CMV antigens.

The study ran its PCR with 60 Vbeta and 13 Jbeta primers. TCRdb's copy holds only in-frame clones and misses some; the assay was immunoSEQ multiplex PCR. The data contain 150,000 or so clones, approximately 79% of them seen just once; the ten biggest clones take up 6% to 7%. The receptor's source is a man in his forties or fifties in good health and CMV-seropositive. V usage is TRBV10-1 and J usage is TRBJ2-7; no definite D call. The material sequenced was PBMCs. The CDR3 protein is CANRLRGMVYEQYF. The CDR3 coding sequence is TGCGCCAACCGACTCCGAGGAATGGTTTACGAGCAGTACTTC.